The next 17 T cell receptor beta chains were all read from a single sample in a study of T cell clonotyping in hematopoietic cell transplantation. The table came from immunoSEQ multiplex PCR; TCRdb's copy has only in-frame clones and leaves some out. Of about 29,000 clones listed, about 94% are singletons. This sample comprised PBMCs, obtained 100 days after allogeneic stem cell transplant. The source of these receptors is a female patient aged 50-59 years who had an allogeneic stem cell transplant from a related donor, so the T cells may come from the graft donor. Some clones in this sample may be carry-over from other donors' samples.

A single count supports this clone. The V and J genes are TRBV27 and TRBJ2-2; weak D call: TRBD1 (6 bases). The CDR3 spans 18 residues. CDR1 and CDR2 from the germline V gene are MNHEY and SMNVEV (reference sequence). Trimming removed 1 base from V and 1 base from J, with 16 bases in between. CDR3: CASSLWGAGAENTGELFF. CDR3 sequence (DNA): TGTGCCAGCAGTTTATGGGGCGCAGGGGCGGAGAACACCGGGGAGCTGTTTTTT.

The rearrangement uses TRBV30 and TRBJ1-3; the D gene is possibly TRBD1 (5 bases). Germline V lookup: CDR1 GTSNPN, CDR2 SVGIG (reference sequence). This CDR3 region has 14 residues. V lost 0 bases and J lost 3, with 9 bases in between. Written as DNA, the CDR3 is TGTGCCTGGAGTGTGCTCAGGGATGGAAACACCATATATTTT. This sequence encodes CAWSVLRDGNTIYF.

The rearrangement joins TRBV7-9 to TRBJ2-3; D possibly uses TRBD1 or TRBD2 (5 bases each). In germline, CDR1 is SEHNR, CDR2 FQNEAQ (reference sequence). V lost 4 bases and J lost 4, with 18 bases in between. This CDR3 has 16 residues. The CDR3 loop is CASSSPGPRSADTQYF. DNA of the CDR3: TGTGCCAGCAGCTCACCGGGGCCCCGGTCAGCAGATACGCAGTATTTT.

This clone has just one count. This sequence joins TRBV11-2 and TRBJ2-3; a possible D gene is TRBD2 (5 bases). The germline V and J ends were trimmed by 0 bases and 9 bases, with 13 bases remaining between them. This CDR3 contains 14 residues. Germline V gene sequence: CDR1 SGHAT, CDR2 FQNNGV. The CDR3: CASSLDLEAGTQYF. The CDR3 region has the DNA TGTGCCAGCAGCTTAGATCTGGAGGCAGGCACGCAGTATTTT.

The chain's CDR3 is CASSIAGQGSEAFF. The CDR3 region has the DNA TGTGCCAGTAGTATAGCCGGACAGGGCTCAGAAGCTTTCTTT. The chain couples TRBV19 to TRBJ1-1; 8 nucleotides align to TRBD1. This CDR3 comprises 14 residues. The V gene end was trimmed by 1 base and the J gene end by 8 bases; junction bases not matched to a gene: 6. The germline V gene encodes CDR1 LNHDA and CDR2 SQIVND (reference sequence).

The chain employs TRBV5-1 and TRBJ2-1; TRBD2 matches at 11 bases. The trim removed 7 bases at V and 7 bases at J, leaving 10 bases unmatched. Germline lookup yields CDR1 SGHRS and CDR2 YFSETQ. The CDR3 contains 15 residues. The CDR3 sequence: CASAFWVAGGNEQFF. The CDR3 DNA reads TGCGCCAGCGCTTTCTGGGTAGCGGGGGGGAATGAGCAGTTCTTC.

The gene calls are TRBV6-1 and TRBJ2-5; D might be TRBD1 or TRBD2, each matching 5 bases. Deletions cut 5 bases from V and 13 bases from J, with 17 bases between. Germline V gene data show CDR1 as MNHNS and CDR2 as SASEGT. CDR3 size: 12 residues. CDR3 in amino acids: CASSSSRDARYF. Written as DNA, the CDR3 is TGTGCCAGCAGTTCCTCCCGGGACGCGCGGTACTTC.

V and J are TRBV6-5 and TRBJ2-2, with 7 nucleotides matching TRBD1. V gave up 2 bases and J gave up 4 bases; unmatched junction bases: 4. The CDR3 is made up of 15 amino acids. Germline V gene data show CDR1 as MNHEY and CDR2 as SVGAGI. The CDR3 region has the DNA TGTGCCAGCAGTTACAGGGGGCCCGGCACCGGGGAGCTGTTTTTT. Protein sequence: CASSYRGPGTGELFF.

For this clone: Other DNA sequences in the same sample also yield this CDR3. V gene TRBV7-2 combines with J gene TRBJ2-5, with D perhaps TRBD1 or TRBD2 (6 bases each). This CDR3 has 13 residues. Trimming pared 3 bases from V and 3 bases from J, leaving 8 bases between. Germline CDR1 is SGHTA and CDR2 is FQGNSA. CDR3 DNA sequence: TGTGCCAGCAGCTTTAGGGGGGAAGAGACCCAGTACTTC. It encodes CASSFRGEETQYF.

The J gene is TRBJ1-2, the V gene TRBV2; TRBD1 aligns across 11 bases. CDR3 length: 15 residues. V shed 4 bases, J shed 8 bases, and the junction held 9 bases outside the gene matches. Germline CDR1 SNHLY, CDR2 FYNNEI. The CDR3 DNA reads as TGTGCCAGCAGTGGGACAGGGGGCGCGGTGATAGGCTACACCTTC. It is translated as CASSGTGGAVIGYTF.

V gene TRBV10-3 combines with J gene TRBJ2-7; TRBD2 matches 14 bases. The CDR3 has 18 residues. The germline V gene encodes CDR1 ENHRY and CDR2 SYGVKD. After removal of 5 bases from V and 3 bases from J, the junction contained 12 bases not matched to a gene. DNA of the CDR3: TGTGCCATCAGTCCTTCGACTAGCGGGGGGGCGGGTCTCTACGAGCAGTACTTC. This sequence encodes CAISPSTSGGAGLYEQYF.

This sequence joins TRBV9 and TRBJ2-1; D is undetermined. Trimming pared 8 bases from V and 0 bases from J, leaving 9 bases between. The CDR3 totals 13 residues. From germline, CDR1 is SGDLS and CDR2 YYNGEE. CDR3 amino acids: CASFRSSYNEQFF. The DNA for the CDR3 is TGTGCCAGTTTCCGGAGCTCCTACAATGAGCAGTTCTTC.

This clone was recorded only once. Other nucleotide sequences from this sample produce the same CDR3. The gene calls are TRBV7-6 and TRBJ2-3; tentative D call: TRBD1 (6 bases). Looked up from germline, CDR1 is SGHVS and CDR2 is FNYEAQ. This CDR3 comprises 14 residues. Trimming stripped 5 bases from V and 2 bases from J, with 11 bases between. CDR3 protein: CASSLRDNTDTQYF. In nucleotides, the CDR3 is TGTGCCAGCAGCCTACGGGACAACACAGATACGCAGTATTTT.

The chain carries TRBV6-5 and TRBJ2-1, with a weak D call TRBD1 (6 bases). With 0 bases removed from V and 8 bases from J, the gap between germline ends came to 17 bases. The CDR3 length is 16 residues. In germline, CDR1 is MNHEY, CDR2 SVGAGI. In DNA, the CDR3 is TGTGCCAGCAGTTACTCGTGGGACATGGCGTCCGATGAGCAGTTCTTC. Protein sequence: CASSYSWDMASDEQFF.

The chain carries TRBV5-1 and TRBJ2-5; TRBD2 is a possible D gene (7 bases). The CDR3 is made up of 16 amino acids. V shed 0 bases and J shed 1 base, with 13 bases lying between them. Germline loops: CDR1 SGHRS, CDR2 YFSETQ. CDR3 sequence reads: CASSLAGGGLQETQYF. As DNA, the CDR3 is TGCGCCAGCAGCTTGGCCGGCGGGGGCCTCCAAGAGACCCAGTACTTC.

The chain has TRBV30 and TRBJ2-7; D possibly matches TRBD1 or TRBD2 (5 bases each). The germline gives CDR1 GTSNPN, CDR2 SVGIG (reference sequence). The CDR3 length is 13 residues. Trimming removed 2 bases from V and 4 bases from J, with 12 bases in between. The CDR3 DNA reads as TGTGCCTGGAGTCGGGGCAGGCTTTACGAGCAGTACTTC. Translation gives CAWSRGRLYEQYF.

This CDR3 is CASSYSTGQKAYEQYF. The CDR3 DNA sequence: TGTGCCAGCAGTTACTCTACAGGGCAGAAGGCCTACGAGCAGTACTTC. This chain joins TRBV6-5 and TRBJ2-7; TRBD1 might be the D (6 bases). Germline assignment: CDR1 MNHEY and CDR2 SVGAGI. V lost 0 bases, J lost 2 bases, and 14 bases lay in between. The CDR3 is 16 residues long.